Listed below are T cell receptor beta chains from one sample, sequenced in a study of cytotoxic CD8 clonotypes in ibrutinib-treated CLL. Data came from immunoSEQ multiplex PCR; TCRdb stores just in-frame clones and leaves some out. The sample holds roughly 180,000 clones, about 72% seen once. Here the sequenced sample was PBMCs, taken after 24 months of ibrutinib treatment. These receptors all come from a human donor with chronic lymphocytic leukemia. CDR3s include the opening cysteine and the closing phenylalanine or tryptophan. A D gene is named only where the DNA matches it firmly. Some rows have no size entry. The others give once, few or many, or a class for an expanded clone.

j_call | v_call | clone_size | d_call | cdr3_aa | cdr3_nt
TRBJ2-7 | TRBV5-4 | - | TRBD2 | CASSLGASGFTYEQYF | TGTGCCAGCAGCTTGGGAGCTAGCGGGTTTACCTACGAGCAGTACTTC
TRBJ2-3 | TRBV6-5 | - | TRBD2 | CASSYTGLAGMQYF | TGTGCCAGCAGTTACACGGGACTAGCGGGAATGCAGTATTTT
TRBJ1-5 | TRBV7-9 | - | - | CASSFPGDQPQHF | TGTGCCAGCAGCTTCCCAGGGGATCAGCCCCAGCATTTT
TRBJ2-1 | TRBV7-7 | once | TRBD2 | CASSYASGSEQFF | TGTGCTAGCAGCTACGCTAGCGGGAGTGAGCAGTTCTTC
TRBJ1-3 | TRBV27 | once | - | CASSLDGTSGNTIYF | TGTGCCAGCAGTTTAGACGGGACGTCTGGAAACACCATATATTTT
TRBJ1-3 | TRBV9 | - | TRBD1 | CASSVAQGAVGNTIYF | TGTGCCAGCAGCGTAGCCCAGGGGGCCGTGGGAAACACCATATATTTT
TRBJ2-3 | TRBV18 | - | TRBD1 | CASSPGQGVPDTQYF | TGTGCCAGCTCACCGGGTCAGGGGGTTCCAGATACGCAGTATTTT
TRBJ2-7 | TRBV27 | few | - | CATTDRSYEQYF | TGTGCCACCACGGACAGATCCTACGAGCAGTACTTC
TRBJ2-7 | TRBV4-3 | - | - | CASSQDRTTYYEQYF | TGCGCCAGCAGCCAAGATCGGACTACATACTACGAGCAGTACTTC
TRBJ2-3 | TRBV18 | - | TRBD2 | CASSPSRTSGYF | TGTGCCAGCTCACCATCCCGGACTAGCGGGTATTTT
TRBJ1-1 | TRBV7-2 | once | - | CASSLSNTEAFF | TGTGCCAGCAGCTTGTCCAACACTGAAGCTTTCTTT
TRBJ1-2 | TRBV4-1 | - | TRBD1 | CASSQEGGQGYRYTF | TGCGCCAGCAGCCAAGAGGGGGGACAGGGTTACCGCTACACCTTC
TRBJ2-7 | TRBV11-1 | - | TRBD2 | CASSLLREVGYEQYF | TGTGCCAGCAGCTTACTACGGGAGGTTGGCTACGAGCAGTACTTC
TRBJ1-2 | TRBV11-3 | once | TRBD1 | CASSRGTGGDGYTF | TGTGCCAGCAGCCGGGGGACAGGGGGTGATGGCTACACCTTC
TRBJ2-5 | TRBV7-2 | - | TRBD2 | CASSHTSGRARRETQYF | TGTGCCAGCAGCCACACTAGCGGGAGGGCCCGGCGGGAGACCCAGTACTTC
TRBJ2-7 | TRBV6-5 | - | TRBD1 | CASSYGTGAYEQYF | TGTGCCAGCAGTTACGGGACAGGGGCCTACGAGCAGTACTTC
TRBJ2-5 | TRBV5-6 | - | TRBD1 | CASSFFHWDRLKETQYF | TGTGCCAGCAGCTTCTTTCACTGGGACAGGTTAAAAGAGACCCAGTACTTC
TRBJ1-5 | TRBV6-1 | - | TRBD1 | CASSEGGQGNQPQHF | TGTGCCAGCAGTGAAGGGGGACAGGGGAATCAGCCCCAGCATTTT
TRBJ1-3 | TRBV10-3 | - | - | CAISAGSAGNTIYF | TGTGCCATCAGTGCAGGATCTGCTGGAAACACCATATATTTT
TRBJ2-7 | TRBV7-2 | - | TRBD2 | CASSRGLAGYEQYF | TGTGCCAGCAGCAGAGGACTAGCGGGATACGAGCAGTACTTC
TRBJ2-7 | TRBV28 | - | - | CASGNRREQYF | TGTGCCAGCGGCAATAGGAGGGAGCAGTACTTC
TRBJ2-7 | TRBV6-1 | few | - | CASTRMRTVDYEQYF | TGTGCCAGCACCCGAATGAGGACGGTCGACTACGAGCAGTACTTC
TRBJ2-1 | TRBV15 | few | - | CATSRPNYNEQFF | TGTGCCACCAGCAGACCGAACTACAATGAGCAGTTCTTC
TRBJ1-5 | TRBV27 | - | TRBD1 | CASHLTGATYSNQPQHF | TGTGCCAGCCACCTGACAGGGGCGACTTATAGCAATCAGCCCCAGCATTTT
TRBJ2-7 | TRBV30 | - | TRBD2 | CAWSVGASGSLEEQYF | TGTGCCTGGAGTGTAGGGGCTAGCGGGAGCCTGGAGGAGCAGTACTTC
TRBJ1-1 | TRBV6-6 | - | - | CASSYFRDYTEAFF | TGTGCCAGCAGTTACTTCAGGGATTACACTGAAGCTTTCTTT
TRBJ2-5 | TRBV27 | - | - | CASSSRVEGRRDF | TGTGCCAGCAGTTCGAGGGTCGAGGGCAGACGTGACTTC
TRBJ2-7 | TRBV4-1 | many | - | CASSQEYGPYEQYF | TGTGCCAGCAGCCAAGAATATGGACCTTACGAGCAGTACTTC
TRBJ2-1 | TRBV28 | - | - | CAAGRSPWDEQFF | TGTGCCGCCGGTAGATCTCCCTGGGATGAGCAGTTCTTC
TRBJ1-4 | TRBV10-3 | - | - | CAISEWPGVNEKLFF | TGTGCCATCAGTGAGTGGCCAGGGGTGAACGAAAAACTGTTTTTT
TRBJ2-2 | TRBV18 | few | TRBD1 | CASSPGQGDTGELFF | TGTGCCAGCTCACCGGGACAGGGAGACACCGGGGAGCTGTTTTTT
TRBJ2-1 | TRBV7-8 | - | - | CASSLDGSPYNYNEQFF | TGTGCCAGCAGCTTGGACGGATCCCCATATAACTACAATGAGCAGTTCTTC
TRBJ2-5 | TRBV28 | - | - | CASSPFSVSSLHETQYF | TGTGCCAGCAGCCCGTTTAGCGTATCCTCCCTCCACGAGACCCAGTACTTC
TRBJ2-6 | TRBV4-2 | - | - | CASSGVGGPPSGANVLTF | TGTGCCAGCTCGGGCGTGGGGGGGCCCCCCTCTGGGGCCAACGTCCTGACTTTC
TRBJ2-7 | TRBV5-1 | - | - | CASSLSIGAEQYF | TGCGCCAGCAGCTTGAGTATCGGGGCGGAGCAGTACTTC
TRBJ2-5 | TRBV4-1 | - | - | CASSQQETQYF | TGCGCCAGCAGCCAACAAGAGACCCAGTACTTC
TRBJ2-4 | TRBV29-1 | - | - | CSVSGLSKNIQYF | TGCAGCGTCTCGGGACTGTCCAAAAACATTCAGTACTTC
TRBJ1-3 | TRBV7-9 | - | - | CASSLVGISGNTIYF | TGTGCCAGCAGCTTAGTAGGTATCTCTGGAAACACCATATATTTT
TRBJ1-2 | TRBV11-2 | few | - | CASSLVLDNYGYTF | TGTGCCAGCAGCTTAGTGCTGGACAACTATGGCTACACCTTC